This entry lists 29 T cell receptor beta chains sequenced from one sample in a study of T cell responses to AZD1222 COVID-19 vaccine. Here immunoSEQ multiplex PCR was the method, and the copy in TCRdb shows in-frame clones only, minus some. The sample has 100,000 to 120,000 clones, about 85% seen once. The input for sequencing was peripheral blood, taken on day 0 of AZD1222 vaccination. All receptors come from an adult in good health.

The genes are TRBV19 and TRBJ2-1; D is unclear. Germline CDR1 LNHDA, CDR2 SQIVND (reference sequence). CDR3 length: 15 amino acids. With 1 base removed from V and 3 bases from J, the gap between germline ends came to 10 bases. CDR3 bases: TGTGCCAGTAGTATAGGCAGTACGCTCTACAATGAGCAGTTCTTC. Its translation: CASSIGSTLYNEQFF.

This sequence joins TRBV5-4 and TRBJ1-1; the D gene is possibly TRBD1 (6 bases). CDR3 length: 14 amino acids. Germline lookup yields CDR1 SGHNT and CDR2 YYREEE (reference sequence). Trimming pared 7 bases from V and 4 bases from J, leaving 17 bases between. The CDR3 DNA reads TGTGCCAGCCTCCAAGGGCAGGGGCCCACTGAAGCTTTCTTT. This encodes CASLQGQGPTEAFF.

This clone was detected only a few times. The rearrangement links TRBV7-2 to TRBJ1-2, with 9 positions matching TRBD1. The germline gives CDR1 SGHTA, CDR2 FQGNSA. The V gene end was trimmed by 5 bases and the J gene end by 5 bases; junction bases not matched to a gene: 6. The CDR3 contains 14 residues. The CDR3 bases are TGTGCCAGCAGCGCTAACAGGGGGCTGTATGGCTACACCTTC. Its translation: CASSANRGLYGYTF.

The genes are TRBV2 and TRBJ1-2, with 7 bases matching TRBD1. CDR3 length equals 14 residues. V gave up 6 bases and J gave up 1 base; unmatched junction bases: 5. CDR1 and CDR2 from the germline V gene are SNHLY and FYNNEI. The CDR3 DNA follows: TGTGCCAGCAGCCCCGGGACAGTTAACTATGGCTACACCTTC. Translating gives CASSPGTVNYGYTF.

This sequence joins TRBV30 and TRBJ2-2; the D gene is possibly TRBD1 (6 bases). V lost 3 bases and J 7 bases, leaving 18 bases between the germline ends. CDR3 size: 15 residues. Germline values: CDR1 GTSNPN, CDR2 SVGIG (reference sequence). CDR3 DNA sequence: TGTGCCTGGAGCCATACTACAGGGTATCTCGGGGAGCTGTTTTTT. Translation: CAWSHTTGYLGELFF.

This chain uses TRBV15 with TRBJ1-1; unclear D gene. CDR1 and CDR2 (germline): LNHNV, YYDKDF (reference sequence). V lost 1 base, J lost 0 bases, and 9 bases lay in between. The CDR3 consists of 15 residues. CDR3 DNA: TGTGCCACCAGCAGAGCGTCAGGAATGAACACTGAAGCTTTCTTT. This gives the protein CATSRASGMNTEAFF.

The chain combines TRBV7-9 with TRBJ1-6; 8 bases are a match to TRBD1. This CDR3 is 15 amino acids long. Germline V gene lookup returns CDR1 SEHNR and CDR2 FQNEAQ (reference sequence). The V segment lost 1 base and the J segment 9 bases; nucleotides outside the gene matches: 5. The CDR3 DNA sequence: TGTGCCAGCAGCTTAGTACAGGGGGTCGGTTCACCCCTCCACTTT. Its protein is CASSLVQGVGSPLHF.

This chain links TRBV5-6 with TRBJ1-6; D gene uncertain. V lost 2 bases, J lost 5 bases, and 2 bases lay in between. The CDR3 runs to 12 residues. Germline CDR1 is SGHDT and CDR2 is YYEEEE. Here the CDR3 DNA reads TGTGCCAGCAGCTTTAATAATTCACCCCTCCACTTT. Its protein product is CASSFNNSPLHF.

The chain is built from TRBV7-8 and TRBJ2-7; D is possibly TRBD1 or TRBD2 (5 bases each). Germline assignment: CDR1 SGHVS and CDR2 FQNEAQ. The CDR3 covers 18 residues. The V end was cut by 3 bases, the J end by 3 bases, with 24 bases between. The CDR3 loop is CASSFDPGPRGIGYEQYF. As DNA, the CDR3 is TGTGCCAGCAGCTTTGACCCGGGACCTAGAGGGATCGGCTACGAGCAGTACTTC.

The chain is built from TRBV28 and TRBJ1-6, with TRBD1 matching 11 bases. The CDR3 sequence is 15 residues long. Germline V gene sequence: CDR1 MDHEN, CDR2 SYDVKM. The trim removed 7 bases at V and 9 bases at J, leaving 8 bases unmatched. The CDR3 here is CASIPRTGGLSPLHF. In nucleotides, the CDR3 is TGTGCCAGCATTCCTAGGACAGGGGGCCTTTCACCCCTCCACTTT.

Only one count was recorded for this clone. The CDR3 loop is CASRISNDRTPLHF. DNA of the CDR3: TGTGCCAGCAGGATTTCTAACGATCGTACACCCCTCCACTTT. The rearrangement joins TRBV2 to TRBJ1-6; D not resolved. Germline CDR1 is SNHLY and CDR2 is FYNNEI. Trimming removed 6 bases from V and 11 bases from J, with 17 bases in between. The CDR3 extends over 14 amino acids.

There are a few counts of this clone. The rearrangement links TRBV19 to TRBJ2-7; D not resolved. The CDR3 runs to 14 residues. V lost 3 bases and J 2 bases, leaving 11 bases between the germline ends. Germline CDR1 reads LNHDA; CDR2 reads SQIVND (reference sequence). CDR3 sequence reads: CASSISPATYEQYF. CDR3 bases: TGTGCCAGTAGTATTTCCCCAGCTACCTACGAGCAGTACTTC.

J is TRBJ1-3 and V is TRBV18, with a weak D call TRBD1 (6 bases). Looked up from germline, CDR1 is KGHSH and CDR2 is LQKENI. V lost 3 bases and J lost 4, with 19 bases in between. This CDR3 has 17 residues. CDR3 sequence reads: CASSPSRVRGGGNTIYF. DNA of the CDR3: TGTGCCAGCTCACCCTCCCGGGTCAGGGGTGGAGGAAACACCATATATTTT.

A note on this clone: One end of the junction is discordant with germline, which a read error may explain. The chain combines TRBV28 with TRBJ1-3, with no clear D. Germline CDR1 reads MDHEN; CDR2 reads SYDVKM. This CDR3 contains 15 residues. In DNA form, the CDR3 reads TGTGCCGGCAGTTCATCGTCCAACTCTGGAAACACCATATATTTT. Amino acids: CAGSSSSNSGNTIYF. Combining the CDR3 with reference TRBV28 and TRBJ1-3 gives the whole variable domain DVKVTQSSRYLVKRTGEKVFLECVQDMDHENMFWYRQDPGLGLRLIYFSYDVKMKEKGDIPEGYSVSREKKERFSLILESASTNQTSMYLCAGSSSSNSGNTIYFGEGSWLTVV.

The J gene is TRBJ1-2, the V gene TRBV6-1; D remains ambiguous. The V gene's germline CDR1 is MNHNS and CDR2 SASEGT. The V and J ends lost 0 bases and 7 bases respectively, with 9 bases between them. The CDR3 runs to 13 residues. The chain's CDR3 is CASSEARGFGYTF. CDR3 nucleotides: TGTGCCAGCAGTGAAGCGCGGGGTTTTGGCTACACCTTC.

V is TRBV5-5 and J is TRBJ1-2; D is uncertain. Germline-derived CDR1 and CDR2 are SGHKS and YYEKEE (reference sequence). The CDR3 totals 13 residues. V was cut by 0 bases and J by 4 bases, with 7 bases left in between. The CDR3 DNA follows: TGTGCCAGCAGCTTGGAGTCTGCCTATGGCTACACCTTC. It translates to CASSLESAYGYTF.

The chain recombines TRBV6-5 with TRBJ1-1; 7 nucleotides line up with TRBD1. The germline gives CDR1 MNHEY, CDR2 SVGAGI. Germline trimming cut 5 bases from V and 5 bases from J; bases unmatched to any gene: 11. The CDR3 is made up of 15 amino acids. CDR3 region: CASSPVTGIGTEAFF. The CDR3 DNA sequence: TGTGCCAGCAGTCCAGTGACAGGGATCGGAACTGAAGCTTTCTTT.

The chain combines TRBV2 with TRBJ2-2; D is undetermined. Germline lookup yields CDR1 SNHLY and CDR2 FYNNEI. The CDR3 sequence is 15 residues long. Between the trimmed V and J ends, which lost 6 bases and 4 bases, there was a span of 15 bases. The CDR3 here is CASRPQWDSTGELFF. The CDR3 bases are TGTGCCAGCAGACCGCAGTGGGATTCCACCGGGGAGCTGTTTTTT.

The V gene is TRBV18, the J gene TRBJ1-2, with TRBD1 matching 8 bases. Germline CDR1 KGHSH, CDR2 LQKENI. Trimming took 2 bases from V and 4 from J; bases not matched to a gene: 6. The CDR3 has 15 residues. Here the CDR3 reads CASSPGQGSTYGYTF. The CDR3 coding sequence is TGTGCCAGCTCACCAGGACAGGGCAGTACCTATGGCTACACCTTC.

This chain connects TRBV29-1 to TRBJ1-4, with 7 bases identical to TRBD1. The CDR3 consists of 13 residues. V dropped 6 bases and J dropped 7; count of bases not matched to a gene: 8. Germline-derived CDR1 and CDR2 are SQVTM and ANQGSEA. The CDR3 loop is CSVLTGNSEKLFF. In DNA, the CDR3 is TGCAGCGTCCTGACAGGGAATAGTGAAAAACTGTTTTTT. Full variable domain (remainder filled in from reference TRBV29-1 and TRBJ1-4): SAVISQKPSRDICQRGTSLTIQCQVDSQVTMMFWYRQQPGQSLTLIATANQGSEATYESGFVIDKFPISRPNLTFSTLTVSNMSPEDSSIYLCSVLTGNSEKLFFGSGTQLSVL.

The gene calls are TRBV6-5 and TRBJ1-6; no clear D gene. CDR1 and CDR2 from the germline V gene are MNHEY and SVGAGI. The CDR3 spans 15 residues. V was trimmed by 2 bases and J by 8 bases, leaving 13 bases between them. CDR3 loop: CASSYDTQVHSPLHF. CDR3 DNA sequence: TGTGCCAGCAGTTACGATACCCAAGTACATTCACCCCTCCACTTT.

The chain is built from TRBV5-8 and TRBJ1-3; 8 nucleotides match TRBD1. Looked up from germline, CDR1 is SGHTS and CDR2 is YDEGEE. CDR3 size: 18 residues. Trimming took 2 bases from V and 0 from J; bases not matched to a gene: 10. The CDR3 bases are TGTGCCAGCAGCTTAGGGACAGGATTCCTCTTCTCTGGAAACACCATATATTTT. Translated, it gives CASSLGTGFLFSGNTIYF.

The V gene is TRBV24-1, the J gene TRBJ2-7; 7 nucleotides line up with TRBD1. Per germline, CDR1 KGHDR and CDR2 SFDVKD. The CDR3 covers 15 residues. The junction had 8 bases not matched to a gene; V was cut back by 2 bases and J by 5 bases. CDR3 coding DNA: TGTGCCACCAGTGATTCTCGGTTCAGGGGGAACGAGCAGTACTTC. Amino acids: CATSDSRFRGNEQYF.

The chain is built from TRBV10-1 and TRBJ2-7; 9 positions agree with TRBD1. J lost 5 bases, V lost 6 bases, and 5 bases had no gene match. Germline V CDR1 and CDR2: WNHNN, SYGVQD (reference sequence). The CDR3 length is 13 residues. The CDR3 DNA is TGCGCCAGCAGGGGGACAGGGACCAACGAGCAGTACTTC. It specifies CASRGTGTNEQYF.

The rearrangement joins TRBV6-6 to TRBJ2-5; 8 nucleotides match TRBD2. The V and J ends lost 1 base and 7 bases, in that order; junction bases with no gene match: 8. Germline assignment: CDR1 MNHNY and CDR2 SVGAGI (reference sequence). The CDR3 sequence is 15 residues long. This CDR3 reads CASSYFASGSATQYF. The CDR3 DNA reads as TGTGCCAGCAGTTACTTTGCTAGCGGGTCGGCGACCCAGTACTTC.

CDR3 nucleotide sequence: TGTGCCAGCAGCATAATGACAGGGACCGGGGAGCTGTTTTTT. It yields the protein CASSIMTGTGELFF. The chain has TRBV11-3 and TRBJ2-2; 7 nucleotides align to TRBD1. Losses at the gene ends were 5 bases for V and 5 bases for J; bases not matched to a gene: 5. This CDR3 contains 14 residues. CDR1 and CDR2 (germline): SGHNT, YENEEA. The whole variable domain, filled in from reference TRBV11-3 and TRBJ2-2, reads EAGVVQSPRYKIIEKKQPVAFWCNPISGHNTLYWYLQNLGQGPELLIRYENEEAVDDSQLPKDRFSAERLKGVDSTLKIQPAELGDSAVYLCASSIMTGTGELFFGEGSRLTVL.

This clone was seen a few times. This sequence joins TRBV7-5 and TRBJ1-5. TRBV7-5 is deemed a pseudogene. The CDR3 length is 11 residues. CDR3 sequence (DNA): TGTGTCAGAAGTTGTAATCAGCCCCAGCATTTT. Encoded protein: CVRSCNQPQHF.

The chain joins TRBV16 to TRBJ1-5, with no clear D. The germline CDR1 and CDR2 sequences are KGHSY and FQNENV. The CDR3 length is 15 residues. V gave up 0 bases and J gave up 4 bases, with 10 bases separating them. CDR3 DNA: TGTGCCAGCAGCCAATCGGCGGCAGTAAATCAGCCCCAGCATTTT. Translation gives CASSQSAAVNQPQHF.

V and J are TRBV28 and TRBJ2-5, with D hard to call. Germline loops: CDR1 MDHEN, CDR2 SYDVKM. CDR3 length: 16 residues. Trimming shortened V by 8 bases and J by 1 base, and 20 bases separated the two germline ends. CDR3 protein: CASARTGLRSQETQYF. CDR3 DNA sequence: TGTGCCAGCGCAAGGACGGGCCTAAGGTCCCAAGAGACCCAGTACTTC.